This T cell receptor (beta chain) was recorded in a study of shared clonotypes between healthy human individuals. The V gene's germline CDR1 is SGHTA and CDR2 FQGNSA. The junction had 5 bases not matched to a gene; V was cut back by 2 bases and J by 3 bases. CDR3 length: 16 amino acids. The assay was immunoSEQ multiplex PCR, and TCRdb's table has in-frame clones only and misses some. The sample includes roughly 1,000,000 clones, around 78% of them seen just once. V and J are TRBV7-2 and TRBJ1-4; 8 positions match TRBD1. The specimen sequenced was memory CD4+ T cells from PBMCs. As for subset: CD45RA-negative fraction. The TCR originated in a young man in good health. Some clones in this sample may be carry-over from other donors' samples. CDR3 sequence: CASSLFQGAANEKLFF. The DNA of the CDR3 is TGTGCCAGCAGCTTATTTCAGGGGGCAGCTAATGAAAAACTGTTTTTT.